This TCR beta chain stems from a study of T cell clones after liver transplantation. Looking at the study overall: Pre-transplant mixed lymphocyte reactions yielded third-party-reactive TCRbeta sequences as comparators for graft-donor-reactive sequences. Three of the eight recipients were HCV-positive; the rest had non-autoimmune, non-viral transplant indications.

General study findings and limits: Post-transplant, graft-donor-reactive CD4 TCRbeta sequences in blood dropped significantly in 5 of 8 subjects.

The germline V and J ends were trimmed by 4 bases and 0 bases, with 15 bases remaining between them. CDR3 length: 17 residues. CDR1 and CDR2 from the germline V gene are SGHTA and FQGNSA. In regard to this clone: The target antigen is unknown.

The protocol was immunoSEQ multiplex PCR, while the TCRdb copy is restricted to in-frame clones and leaves out a portion. The top ten clones hold roughly 3.1% of a sample with under 130,000 clones, 84% of them seen once. The genes are TRBV7-2 and TRBJ2-2; D remains unclear. The sample in question was CD4+ T cells from blood, obtained approximately 4 years after liver transplant. The sequence was collected from a human patient who received a liver transplant. The T cells may come from the graft donor. DNA for the CDR3: TGTGCCAGCAGCTCACAAAGGTGGGGTCCGAACACCGGGGAGCTGTTTTTT. Translation: CASSSQRWGPNTGELFF.